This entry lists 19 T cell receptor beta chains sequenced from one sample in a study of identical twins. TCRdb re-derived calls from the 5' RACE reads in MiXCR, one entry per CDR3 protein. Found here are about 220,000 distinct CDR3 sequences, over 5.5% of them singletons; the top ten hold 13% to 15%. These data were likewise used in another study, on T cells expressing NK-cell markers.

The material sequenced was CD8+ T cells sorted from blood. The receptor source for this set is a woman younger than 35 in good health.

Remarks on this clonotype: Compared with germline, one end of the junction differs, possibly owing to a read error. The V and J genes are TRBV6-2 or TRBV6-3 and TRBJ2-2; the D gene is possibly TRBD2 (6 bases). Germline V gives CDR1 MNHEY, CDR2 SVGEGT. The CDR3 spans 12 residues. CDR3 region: CASSGDSGELLF. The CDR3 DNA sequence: TGTGCCAGCAGTGGGGACTCCGGGGAGCTGCTTTTT.

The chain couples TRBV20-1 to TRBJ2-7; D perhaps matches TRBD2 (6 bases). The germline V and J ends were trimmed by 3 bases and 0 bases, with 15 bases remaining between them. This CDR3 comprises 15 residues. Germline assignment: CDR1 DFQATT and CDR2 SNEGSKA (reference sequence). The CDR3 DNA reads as TGCAGTGCTAGGGGGAAGGGACTTCCCTCCTACGAGCAGTACTTC. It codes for CSARGKGLPSYEQYF.

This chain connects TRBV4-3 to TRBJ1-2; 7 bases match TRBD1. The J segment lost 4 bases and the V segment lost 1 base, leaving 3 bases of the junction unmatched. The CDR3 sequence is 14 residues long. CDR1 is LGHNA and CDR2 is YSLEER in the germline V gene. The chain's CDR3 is CASSQVGDSYGYTF. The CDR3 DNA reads TGCGCCAGCAGCCAAGTAGGGGACAGCTATGGCTACACCTTC.

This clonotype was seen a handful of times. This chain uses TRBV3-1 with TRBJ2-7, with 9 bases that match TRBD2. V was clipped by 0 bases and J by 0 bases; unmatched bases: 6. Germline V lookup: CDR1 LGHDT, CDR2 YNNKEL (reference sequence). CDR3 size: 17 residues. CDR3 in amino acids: CASSQEWASGVSYEQYF. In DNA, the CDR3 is TGTGCCAGCAGCCAAGAGTGGGCTAGCGGGGTCTCCTACGAGCAGTACTTC.

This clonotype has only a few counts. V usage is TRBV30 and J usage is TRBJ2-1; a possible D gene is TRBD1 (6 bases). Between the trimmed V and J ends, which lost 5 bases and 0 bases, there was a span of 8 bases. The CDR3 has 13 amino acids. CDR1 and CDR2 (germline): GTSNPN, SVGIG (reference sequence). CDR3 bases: TGTGCCTGGGGGGGCCGCTCCTACAATGAGCAGTTCTTC. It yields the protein CAWGGRSYNEQFF.

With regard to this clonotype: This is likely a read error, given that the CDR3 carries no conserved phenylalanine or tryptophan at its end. DNA of the CDR3: TGCAGCGTTGGCCTGAACAATGAGCAGTTCTAC. Translating gives CSVGLNNEQFY. The V gene is TRBV29-1, the J gene TRBJ2-1; D gene uncertain. The length of the CDR3 is 11 residues. From germline, CDR1 is SQVTM and CDR2 ANQGSEA. The V end lost 4 bases, the J end lost 5 bases, and 6 bases lay between the germline ends.

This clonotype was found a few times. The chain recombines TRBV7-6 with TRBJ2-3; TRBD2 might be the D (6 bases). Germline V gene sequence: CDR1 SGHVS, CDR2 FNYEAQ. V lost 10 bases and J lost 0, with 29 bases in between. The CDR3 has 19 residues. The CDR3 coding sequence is TGTGCCACCTCGCCTGGACTAAATACTGTCACCTATAGCACAGATACGCAGTATTTT. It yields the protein CATSPGLNTVTYSTDTQYF.

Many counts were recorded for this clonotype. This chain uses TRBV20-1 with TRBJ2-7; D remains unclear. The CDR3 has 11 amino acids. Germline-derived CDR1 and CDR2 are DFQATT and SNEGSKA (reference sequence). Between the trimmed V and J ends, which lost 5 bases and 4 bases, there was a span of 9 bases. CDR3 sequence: CSASFGYEQYF. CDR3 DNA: TGCAGTGCTTCGTTCGGTTACGAGCAGTACTTC.

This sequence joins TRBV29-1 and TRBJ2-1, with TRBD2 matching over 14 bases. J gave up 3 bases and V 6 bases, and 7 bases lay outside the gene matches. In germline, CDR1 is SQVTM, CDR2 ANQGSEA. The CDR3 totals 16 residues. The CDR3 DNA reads TGCAGCGTGGGTGGGACTAGCGGGAGTGACTACAATGAGCAGTTCTTC. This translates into CSVGGTSGSDYNEQFF.

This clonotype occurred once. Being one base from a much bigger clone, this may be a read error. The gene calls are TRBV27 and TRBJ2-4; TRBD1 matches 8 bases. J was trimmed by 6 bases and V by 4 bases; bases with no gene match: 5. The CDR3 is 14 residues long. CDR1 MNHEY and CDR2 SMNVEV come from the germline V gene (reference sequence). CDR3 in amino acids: CASSSNGQGNIQYF. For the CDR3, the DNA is TGTGCCAGCAGTTCCAATGGACAGGGAAACATTCAGTACTTC.

CDR3 DNA: TGTGCCATCAGTGAAAACGGGGGGGCCCCTGTGTACGAGCAGTACTTC. This codes for CAISENGGAPVYEQYF. The chain carries TRBV10-3 and TRBJ2-7; TRBD2 agrees at 8 bases. V was pared by 3 bases and J by 4 bases, with 11 bases of the junction left unmatched. CDR1 is ENHRY, CDR2 SYGVKD, per germline. This CDR3 is built from 16 residues.

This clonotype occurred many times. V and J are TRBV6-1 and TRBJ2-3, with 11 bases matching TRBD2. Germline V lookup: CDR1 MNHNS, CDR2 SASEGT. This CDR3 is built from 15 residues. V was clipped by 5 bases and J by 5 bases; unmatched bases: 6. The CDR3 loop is CASSLAGGSLDTQYF. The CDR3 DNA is TGTGCCAGCAGTCTAGCGGGAGGTTCGTTAGATACGCAGTATTTT.

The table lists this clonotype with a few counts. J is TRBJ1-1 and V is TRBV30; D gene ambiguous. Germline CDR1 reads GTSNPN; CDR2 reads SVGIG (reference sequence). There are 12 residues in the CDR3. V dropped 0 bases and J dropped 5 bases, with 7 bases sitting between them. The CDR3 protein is CAWSVRYTEAFF. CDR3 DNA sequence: TGTGCCTGGAGTGTACGTTATACTGAAGCTTTCTTT.

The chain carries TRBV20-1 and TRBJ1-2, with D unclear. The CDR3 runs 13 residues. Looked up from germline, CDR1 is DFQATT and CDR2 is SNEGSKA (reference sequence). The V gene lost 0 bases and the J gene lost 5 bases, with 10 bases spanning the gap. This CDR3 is CSARDTGRYGYTF. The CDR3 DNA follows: TGCAGTGCTAGAGATACGGGTCGGTATGGCTACACCTTC.

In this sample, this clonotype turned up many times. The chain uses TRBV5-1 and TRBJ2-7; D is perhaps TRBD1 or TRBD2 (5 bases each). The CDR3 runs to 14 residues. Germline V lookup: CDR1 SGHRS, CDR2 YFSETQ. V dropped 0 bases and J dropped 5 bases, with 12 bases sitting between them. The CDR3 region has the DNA TGCGCCAGCAGCTTGGCTTCCGGGGCTCACGAGCAGTACTTC. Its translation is CASSLASGAHEQYF.

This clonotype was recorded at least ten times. CDR3 in DNA: TGCGCCAGCAGCCCGGACGGGAGCTCCTACGAGCAGTACTTC. Residues: CASSPDGSSYEQYF. The V and J genes are TRBV5-1 and TRBJ2-7; D possibly corresponds to TRBD2 (6 bases). The germline V gene has CDR1 SGHRS and CDR2 YFSETQ. CDR3 length equals 14 residues. The V end was cut by 4 bases, the J end by 0 bases, with 11 bases between.

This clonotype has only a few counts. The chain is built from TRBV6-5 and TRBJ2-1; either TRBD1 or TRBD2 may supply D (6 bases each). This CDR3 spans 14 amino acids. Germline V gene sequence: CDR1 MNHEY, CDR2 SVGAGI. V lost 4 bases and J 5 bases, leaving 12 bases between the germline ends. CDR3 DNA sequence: TGTGCCAGCAGTTGGGGTGGGGGGCACAATGAGCAGTTCTTC. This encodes CASSWGGGHNEQFF.

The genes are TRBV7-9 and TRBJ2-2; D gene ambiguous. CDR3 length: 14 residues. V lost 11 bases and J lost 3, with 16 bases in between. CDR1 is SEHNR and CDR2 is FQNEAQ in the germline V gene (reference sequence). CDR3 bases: TGTGCCGCAATACGGTCTGGGTACACCGGGGAGCTGTTTTTT. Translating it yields CAAIRSGYTGELFF.

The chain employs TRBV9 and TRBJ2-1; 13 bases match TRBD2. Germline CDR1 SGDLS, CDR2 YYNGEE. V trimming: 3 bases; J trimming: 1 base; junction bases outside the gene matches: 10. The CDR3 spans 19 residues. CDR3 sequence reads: CASSEKPGTSGTSYNEQFF. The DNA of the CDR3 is TGTGCCAGCAGCGAAAAGCCAGGGACTAGCGGGACATCCTACAATGAGCAGTTCTTC.